This record covers a single TCR beta chain. The sample comes from a study of cytomegalovirus exposure and HLA in healthy donors. Unmatched junction bases numbered 9, after V lost 0 bases and J lost 2 bases. Germline CDR1 and CDR2: KGHSH and LQKENI. The CDR3 length is 17 residues. Samples came from healthy bone marrow donors. The PCR contained 60 Vbeta and 13 Jbeta primers. Libraries were prepared by immunoSEQ multiplex PCR; TCRdb keeps only in-frame clonotypes and omits some of them. The table lists around 140,000 clones, approximately 78% of them singletons. Sequencing used PBMCs. The chain carries TRBV18 and TRBJ1-1, with 7 bases lining up with TRBD1. The TCR comes from a woman in her 50s in good health and CMV-seropositive. CDR3 region: CASSPPSQGGLNTEAFF. For the CDR3, the DNA is TGTGCCAGCTCACCACCGAGCCAGGGGGGATTAAACACTGAAGCTTTCTTT. Drawing the rest from reference TRBV18 and TRBJ1-1, the complete variable domain is NAGVMQNPRHLVRRRGQEARLRCSPMKGHSHVYWYRQLPEEGLKFMVYLQKENIIDESGMPKERFSAEFPKEGPSILRIQQVVRGDSAAYFCASSPPSQGGLNTEAFFGQGTRLTVV.